The present TCR beta chain was sequenced within a study of control samples from healthy donors and cancer patients. V trimming: 4 bases; J trimming: 6 bases; junction bases outside the gene matches: 6. CDR1 is MNHEY, CDR2 SMNVEV, per germline (reference sequence). This CDR3 is 14 amino acids long. Assay: immunoSEQ multiplex PCR; the TCRdb copy retains only in-frame clones and omits some. The table has approximately 140,000 clones, under 90% seen once; the top ten hold 6.5% to 9.5%. Sequenced sample: PBMCs. This receptor was taken from a man aged 50 to 60 with head and neck cancer. The rearrangement links TRBV27 to TRBJ2-7, with 10 bases that match TRBD1. Here the CDR3 reads CASSWDRGGREQYF. CDR3 sequence (DNA): TGTGCCAGCAGTTGGGACAGGGGAGGTCGCGAGCAGTACTTC.